This T cell receptor beta chain emerged from a study of PD-1 blockade in classical Hodgkin lymphoma. The wider study: Patients got intravenous nivolumab 3 mg/kg every 2 weeks. Study-wide points: Among the patients, those starting nivolumab under 1 year after ASCT were excluded. By C4D1 there was a significant rise in CD4+ TCR diversity but not in CD8+ TCR diversity.

This table comes from immunoSEQ multiplex PCR, and its TCRdb copy is limited to in-frame clones, with some not included. The sample includes under 60,000 clones, 86% of them seen just once. The germline gives CDR1 SGHRS, CDR2 YFSETQ. CDR3 length: 19 amino acids. Trimming left V 0 bases short and J 1 base short, with 22 bases between. Documented time point: cycle 4 day 1 (C4D1), after 5 to 7 weeks of nivolumab. Relapse after autologous stem cell transplantation occurred in every patient, and brentuximab vedotin exposure varied. The patients, who had relapsed/refractory classical Hodgkin lymphoma, achieved best responses of complete response, partial response or progressive disease. As for this clone: No antigen is known for it.

Material: peripheral blood mononuclear cells (PBMCs), obtained before the fourth cycle of nivolumab. The V call is TRBV5-1, the J call TRBJ1-1, with D perhaps TRBD1 (5 bases). The TCR sequence derives from a human donor with classical Hodgkin lymphoma. As DNA, the CDR3 is TGCGCCAGCAGCTTGGCCGGGGCAGTCTGGGGGTTATCGAACACTGAAGCTTTCTTT. It specifies CASSLAGAVWGLSNTEAFF.